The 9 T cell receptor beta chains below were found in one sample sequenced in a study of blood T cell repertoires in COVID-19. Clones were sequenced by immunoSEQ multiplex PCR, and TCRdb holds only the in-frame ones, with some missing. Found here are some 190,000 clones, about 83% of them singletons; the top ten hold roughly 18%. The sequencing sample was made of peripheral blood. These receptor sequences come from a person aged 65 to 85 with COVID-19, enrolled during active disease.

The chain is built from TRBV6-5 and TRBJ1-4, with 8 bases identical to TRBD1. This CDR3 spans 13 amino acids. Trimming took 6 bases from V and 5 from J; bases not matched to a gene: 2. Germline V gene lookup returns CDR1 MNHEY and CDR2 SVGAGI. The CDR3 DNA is TGTGCCAGCAGACGGACAGGGAATGAAAAACTGTTTTTT. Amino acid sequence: CASRRTGNEKLFF.

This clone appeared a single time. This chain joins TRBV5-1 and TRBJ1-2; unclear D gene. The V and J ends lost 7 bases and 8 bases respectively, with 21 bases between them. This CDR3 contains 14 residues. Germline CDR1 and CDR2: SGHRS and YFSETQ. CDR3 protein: CASSFGERSSGYTF. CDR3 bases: TGCGCCAGCTCCTTCGGCGAGAGGTCTAGCGGCTACACCTTC.

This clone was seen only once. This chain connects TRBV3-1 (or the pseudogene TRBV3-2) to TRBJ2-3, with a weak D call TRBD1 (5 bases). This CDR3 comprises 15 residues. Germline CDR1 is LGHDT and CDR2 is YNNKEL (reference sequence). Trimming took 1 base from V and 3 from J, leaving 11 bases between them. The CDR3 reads CASSQVWGATDTQYF. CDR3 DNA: TGTGCCAGCAGCCAAGTATGGGGCGCAACAGATACGCAGTATTTT.

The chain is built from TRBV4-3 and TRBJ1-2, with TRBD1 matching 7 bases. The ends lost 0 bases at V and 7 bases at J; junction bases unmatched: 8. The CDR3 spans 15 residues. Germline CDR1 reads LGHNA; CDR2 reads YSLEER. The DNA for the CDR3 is TGCGCCAGCAGCCAAGAGACAGGGAATGGAGTTGGCTACACCTTC. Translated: CASSQETGNGVGYTF.

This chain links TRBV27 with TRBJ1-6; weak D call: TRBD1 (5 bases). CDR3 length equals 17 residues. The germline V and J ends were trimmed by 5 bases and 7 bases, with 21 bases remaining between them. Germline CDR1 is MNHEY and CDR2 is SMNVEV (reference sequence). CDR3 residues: CASSGSVLSPGNSPLHF. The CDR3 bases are TGTGCCAGCAGTGGGTCTGTACTTTCCCCAGGGAATTCACCCCTCCACTTT.

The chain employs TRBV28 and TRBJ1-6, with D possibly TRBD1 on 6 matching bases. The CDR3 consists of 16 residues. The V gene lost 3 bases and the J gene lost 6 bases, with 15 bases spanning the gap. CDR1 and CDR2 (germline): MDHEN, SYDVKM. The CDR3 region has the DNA TGTGCCAGCAGTTTTTGGTCAGGGGCAGTTAATTCACCCCTCCACTTT. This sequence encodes CASSFWSGAVNSPLHF.

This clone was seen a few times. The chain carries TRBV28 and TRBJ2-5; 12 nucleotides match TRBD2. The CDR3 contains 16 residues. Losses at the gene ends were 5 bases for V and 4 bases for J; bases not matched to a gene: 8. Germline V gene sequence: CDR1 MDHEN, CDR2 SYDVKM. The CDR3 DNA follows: TGTGCCAGCAGTCCAAGACTAGCGGGAGTAACAGAGACCCAGTACTTC. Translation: CASSPRLAGVTETQYF.

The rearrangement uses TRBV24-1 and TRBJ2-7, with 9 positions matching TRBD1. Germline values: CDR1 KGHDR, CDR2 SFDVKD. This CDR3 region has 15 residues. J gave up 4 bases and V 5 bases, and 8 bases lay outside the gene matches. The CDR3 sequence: CATSVGTGNGYEQYF. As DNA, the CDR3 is TGTGCCACCAGTGTGGGGACAGGGAACGGGTACGAGCAGTACTTC.

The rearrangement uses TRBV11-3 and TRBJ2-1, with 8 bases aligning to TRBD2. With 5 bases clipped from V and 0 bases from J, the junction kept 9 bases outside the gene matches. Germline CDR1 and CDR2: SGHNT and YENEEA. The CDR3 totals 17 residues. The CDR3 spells CASSTTVRGGSYNEQFF. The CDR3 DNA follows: TGTGCCAGCAGCACCACTGTTCGGGGGGGCTCCTACAATGAGCAGTTCTTC.